This T cell receptor beta chain was sequenced during a study of blood T cell repertoires in COVID-19. About the research overall: COVID-19 samples, acute and convalescent, were from the United States, Italy and Spain.

The CDR3 consists of 14 residues. With 4 bases removed from V and 2 bases from J, the gap between germline ends came to 10 bases. In germline, CDR1 is SGDLS, CDR2 YYNGEE. Cohort 3 recovered donors had two negative PCRs, clearance, or symptom resolution. Repertoires were generated with immunoSEQ multiplex PCR, while TCRdb's copy carries only in-frame clones and drops some. The table records 150,000 to 200,000 clones, under 90% of them present only once. The chain couples TRBV9 to TRBJ1-5; D is uncertain. The sequence came from a woman between 50 and 59 years old who had recovered from COVID-19. The specimen was PBMCs or T cells enriched from blood (not recorded which). The CDR3 nucleotides read TGTGCCAGCAGCCGGGGAGGCGGCAATCAGCCCCAGCATTTT. It codes for CASSRGGGNQPQHF.